The source of this TCR beta chain is a study of shared clonotypes between healthy human individuals. The protocol was immunoSEQ multiplex PCR, while the TCRdb copy is restricted to in-frame clones and leaves out a portion. The sample lists approximately 1.1 million clones, roughly 74% occurring once. Germline V lookup: CDR1 GTSNPN, CDR2 SVGIG (reference sequence). CDR3 size: 12 residues. The V and J ends lost 5 bases and 7 bases respectively, with 12 bases between them. The V gene is TRBV30, the J gene TRBJ1-5; D uncertain. The sequence derives from a man aged 18 to 35 in good health. Some clones in this sample may be carry-over from other donors' samples. Sample: memory CD4+ T cells from PBMCs. Subset indicated: CD45RA-negative fraction. The CDR3 DNA reads as TGTGCCTGGGCGGGGATTGGGCAGCCCCAGCATTTT. Translation: CAWAGIGQPQHF. Drawing the rest from reference TRBV30 and TRBJ1-5, the complete variable domain is SQTIHQWPATLVQPVGSPLSLECTVEGTSNPNLYWYRQAAGRGLQLLFYSVGIGQISSEVPQNLSASRPQDRQFILSSKKLLLSDSGFYLCAWAGIGQPQHFGDGTRLSIL.